One sample yielded the 12 T cell receptor beta chains listed below, sequenced in a study of T cell responses to AZD1222 COVID-19 vaccine. Sequencing was performed with immunoSEQ multiplex PCR; in TCRdb, only in-frame clones are kept and a portion is missing. The data contain 100,000 to 120,000 clones, approximately 90% of them singletons. The source material was peripheral blood, sampled on day 0 of AZD1222 vaccination. The receptor source for this set is an adult in good health.

This clone was seen a single time. The chain recombines TRBV5-5 with TRBJ2-1; D is perhaps TRBD2 (5 bases). Germline CDR1 is SGHKS and CDR2 is YYEKEE (reference sequence). This CDR3 contains 15 residues. Trimming cost V 7 bases and J 0 bases, with 14 bases left between them. For the CDR3, the DNA is TGTGCCAGCGAAGAGCGGCTCAGCTCCTACAATGAGCAGTTCTTC. Its protein is CASEERLSSYNEQFF.

The chain links TRBV7-2 to TRBJ1-6, with D perhaps TRBD1 (6 bases). Trimming removed 4 bases from V and 6 bases from J, with 7 bases in between. This CDR3 has 13 residues. The germline V gene encodes CDR1 SGHTA and CDR2 FQGNSA. CDR3 sequence (DNA): TGTGCCAGCAGCTCACAGGGTAATTCACCCCTCCACTTT. Translating gives CASSSQGNSPLHF.

V gene TRBV18 combines with J gene TRBJ2-7; tentatively, D is TRBD2 (5 bases). V shed 5 bases and J shed 0 bases, with 17 bases lying between them. The CDR3 has 16 residues. Germline assignment: CDR1 KGHSH and CDR2 LQKENI. The CDR3 DNA reads TGTGCCAGCTCATCAGGATTCGGGGATAGCTCCTACGAGCAGTACTTC. Translating it yields CASSSGFGDSSYEQYF.

The chain employs TRBV15 and TRBJ2-2; D unclear. Germline V gene lookup returns CDR1 LNHNV and CDR2 YYDKDF (reference sequence). The CDR3 is 15 amino acids. V was pared by 6 bases and J by 4 bases, with 15 bases between. The CDR3 DNA follows: TGTGCCACCAGTCAGCTCGGTCGTAGCACCGGGGAGCTGTTTTTT. Its translation is CATSQLGRSTGELFF.

The chain carries TRBV11-3 and TRBJ2-6; 7 bases line up with TRBD2. With V trimmed by 5 bases and J by 0 bases, 7 bases remained unmatched. Germline CDR1 reads SGHNT; CDR2 reads YENEEA. CDR3 length: 17 residues. For the CDR3, the DNA is TGTGCCAGCAGCCCCGGGGGAGGGTCCTCTGGGGCCAACGTCCTGACTTTC. Protein product: CASSPGGGSSGANVLTF. Variable domain in full (rest from reference TRBV11-3 and TRBJ2-6): EAGVVQSPRYKIIEKKQPVAFWCNPISGHNTLYWYLQNLGQGPELLIRYENEEAVDDSQLPKDRFSAERLKGVDSTLKIQPAELGDSAVYLCASSPGGGSSGANVLTFGAGSRLTVL.

V is TRBV14 and J is TRBJ2-5; 8 positions agree with TRBD1. Germline assignment: CDR1 SGHDN and CDR2 FVKESK. Trimming took 1 base from V and 5 from J; bases not matched to a gene: 9. The length of the CDR3 is 16 residues. CDR3 loop: CASSQVWTGSRETQYF. CDR3 DNA sequence: TGTGCCAGCAGCCAAGTTTGGACAGGGTCCAGGGAGACCCAGTACTTC.

The J gene is TRBJ2-5, the V gene TRBV18; 9 bases are a match to TRBD1. Germline V gene data show CDR1 as KGHSH and CDR2 as LQKENI. Trimming cost V 4 bases and J 4 bases; bases outside gene matches: 7. The CDR3 is 15 amino acids. The DNA of the CDR3 is TGTGCCAGCTCACAAACCATGGACAGGGGAGAGACCCAGTACTTC. Translated, it gives CASSQTMDRGETQYF.

About this clone: The same CDR3 also results from other DNA sequences found in this sample. The chain has TRBV27 and TRBJ1-4; D is perhaps TRBD1 (5 bases). This CDR3 spans 15 amino acids. Between the trimmed V and J ends, which lost 6 bases and 4 bases, there was a span of 15 bases. CDR1 and CDR2 from the germline V gene are MNHEY and SMNVEV (reference sequence). The CDR3 nucleotides read TGTGCCAGCAGCCCCTCCGGGACTTATAATGAAAAACTGTTTTTT. As protein: CASSPSGTYNEKLFF.

The V call is TRBV29-1, the J call TRBJ1-1; TRBD1 agrees at 9 bases. The CDR3 runs to 18 residues. From germline, CDR1 is SQVTM and CDR2 ANQGSEA. Losses at the gene ends were 6 bases for V and 5 bases for J; bases not matched to a gene: 22. The CDR3 DNA reads as TGCAGCGTATCGAGGAGTAAGAGGTTTGGGACAGGGAGAACTGAAGCTTTCTTT. This translates into CSVSRSKRFGTGRTEAFF. The entire variable domain, with the rest obtained from reference TRBV29-1 and TRBJ1-1, is as follows: SAVISQKPSRDICQRGTSLTIQCQVDSQVTMMFWYRQQPGQSLTLIATANQGSEATYESGFVIDKFPISRPNLTFSTLTVSNMSPEDSSIYLCSVSRSKRFGTGRTEAFFGQGTRLTVV.

The gene calls are TRBV7-9 and TRBJ2-7; D not resolved. This CDR3 spans 12 amino acids. CDR1 is SEHNR, CDR2 FQNEAQ, per germline (reference sequence). V lost 5 bases, J lost 1 base, and 6 bases lay in between. The CDR3 loop is CASSLHSYEQYF. The CDR3 nucleotides are TGTGCCAGCAGCCTTCATTCCTACGAGCAGTACTTC.

This chain connects TRBV29-1 to TRBJ2-7; unclear D gene. Germline values: CDR1 SQVTM, CDR2 ANQGSEA. Between the trimmed V and J ends, which lost 5 bases and 2 bases, there was a span of 13 bases. CDR3 length equals 13 residues. The CDR3 here is CSVSRSGPYEQYF. The CDR3 DNA reads TGCAGCGTTTCCCGGTCCGGACCCTACGAGCAGTACTTC.

The chain carries TRBV3-1 (or the pseudogene TRBV3-2) and TRBJ2-1; a possible D gene is TRBD2 (5 bases). Per germline, CDR1 LGHDT and CDR2 YNNKEL (reference sequence). The V end was cut by 1 base, the J end by 7 bases, with 14 bases between. The length of the CDR3 is 15 residues. The CDR3 coding sequence is TGTGCCAGCAGCCAAGTAACCGGGAATAGGAATGAGCAGTTCTTC. It specifies CASSQVTGNRNEQFF.